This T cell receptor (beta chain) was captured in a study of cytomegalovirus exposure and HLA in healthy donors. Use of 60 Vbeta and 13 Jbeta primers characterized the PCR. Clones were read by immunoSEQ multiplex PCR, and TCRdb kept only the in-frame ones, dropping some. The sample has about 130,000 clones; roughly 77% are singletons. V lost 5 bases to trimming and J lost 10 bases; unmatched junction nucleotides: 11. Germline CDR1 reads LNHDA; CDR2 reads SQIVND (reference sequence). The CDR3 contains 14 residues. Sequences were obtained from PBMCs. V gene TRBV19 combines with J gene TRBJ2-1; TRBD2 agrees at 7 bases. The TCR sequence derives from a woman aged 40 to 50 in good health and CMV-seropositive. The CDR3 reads CASSAHGGGPEQFF. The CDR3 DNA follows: TGTGCCAGTAGTGCACATGGGGGAGGGCCGGAGCAGTTCTTC. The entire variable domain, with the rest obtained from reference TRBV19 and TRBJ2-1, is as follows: DGGITQSPKYLFRKEGQNVTLSCEQNLNHDAMYWYRQDPGQGLRLIYYSQIVNDFQKGDIAEGYSVSREKKESFPLTVTSAQKNPTAFYLCASSAHGGGPEQFFGPGTRLTVL.